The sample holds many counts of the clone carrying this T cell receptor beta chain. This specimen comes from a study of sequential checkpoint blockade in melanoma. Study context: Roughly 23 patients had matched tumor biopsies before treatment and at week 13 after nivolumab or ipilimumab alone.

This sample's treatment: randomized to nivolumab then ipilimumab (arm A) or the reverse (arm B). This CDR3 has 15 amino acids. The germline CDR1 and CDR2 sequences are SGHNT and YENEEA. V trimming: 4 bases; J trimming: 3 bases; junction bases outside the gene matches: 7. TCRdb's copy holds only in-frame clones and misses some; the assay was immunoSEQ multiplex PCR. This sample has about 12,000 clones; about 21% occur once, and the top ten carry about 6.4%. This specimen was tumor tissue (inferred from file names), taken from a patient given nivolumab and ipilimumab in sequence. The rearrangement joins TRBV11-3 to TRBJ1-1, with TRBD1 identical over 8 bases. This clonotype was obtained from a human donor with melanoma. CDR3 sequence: CASSWMTGEYTEAFF. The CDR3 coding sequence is TGTGCCAGCAGCTGGATGACAGGGGAATACACTGAAGCTTTCTTT.